The source of this T cell receptor beta chain is a study of neurological immune-mediated disorders. Regarding the study as a whole: None of the CDR3 amino acid sequences in expanded clones turned up in more than one subject, which points to private repertoires in all groups. Levels of TCR clonal expansion peaked in HTLV-1-associated myelopathy and reached their lowest in multiple sclerosis, under those of healthy controls.

TCRdb reprocessed the 5' RACE reads with MiXCR, giving one entry per CDR3 protein. The data show 55,000 to 80,000 distinct CDR3 sequences, roughly 13% seen once. Described time point: longitudinal time-point 1 (baseline). At least ten counts were recorded for this clonotype. What it recognizes is unknown. In germline, CDR1 is MNHEY, CDR2 SMNVEV (reference sequence). V was clipped by 0 bases and J by 2 bases, with 9 bases between them. The CDR3 spans 15 residues. Sequencing was performed on PBMCs. The chain joins TRBV27 to TRBJ2-3; D remains unclear. The TCR originated in a female donor with HTLV-1-associated myelopathy (HAM/TSP). In nucleotides, the CDR3 is TGTGCCAGCAGTTTATCATCCTGGGTCACAGATACGCAGTATTTT. This gives the protein CASSLSSWVTDTQYF.